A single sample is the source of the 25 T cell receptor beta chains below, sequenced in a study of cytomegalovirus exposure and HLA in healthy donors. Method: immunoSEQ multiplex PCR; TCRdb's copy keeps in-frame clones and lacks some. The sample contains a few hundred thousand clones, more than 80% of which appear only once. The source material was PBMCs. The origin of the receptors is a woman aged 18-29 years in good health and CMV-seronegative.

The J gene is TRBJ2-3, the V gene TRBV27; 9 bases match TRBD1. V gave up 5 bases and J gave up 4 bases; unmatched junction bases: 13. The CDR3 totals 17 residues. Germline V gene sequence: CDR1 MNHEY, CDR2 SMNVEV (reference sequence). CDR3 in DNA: TGTGCCAGCAGTACCTACAGGGGGCTCAAAGTTCCAGATACGCAGTATTTT. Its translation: CASSTYRGLKVPDTQYF.

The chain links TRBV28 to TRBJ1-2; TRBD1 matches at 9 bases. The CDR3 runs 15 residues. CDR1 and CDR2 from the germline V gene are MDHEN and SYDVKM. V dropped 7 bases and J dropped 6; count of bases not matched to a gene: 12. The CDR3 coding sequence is TGTGCCAGCACCCTGAGGACAGGGGAAGGGAATGGCTACACCTTC. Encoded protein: CASTLRTGEGNGYTF.

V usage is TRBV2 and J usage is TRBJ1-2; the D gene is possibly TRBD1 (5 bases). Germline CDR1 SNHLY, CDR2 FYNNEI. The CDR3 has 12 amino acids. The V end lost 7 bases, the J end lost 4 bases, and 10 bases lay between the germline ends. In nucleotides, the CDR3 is TGTGCCAGCAACACGGACACCTATGGCTACACCTTC. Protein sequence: CASNTDTYGYTF.

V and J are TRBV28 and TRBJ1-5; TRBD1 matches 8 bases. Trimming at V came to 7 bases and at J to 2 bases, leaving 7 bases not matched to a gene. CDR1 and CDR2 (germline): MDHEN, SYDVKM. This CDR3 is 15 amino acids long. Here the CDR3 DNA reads TGTGCCAGCAAGACAGGGGTATTTGGCAATCAGCCCCAGCATTTT. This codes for CASKTGVFGNQPQHF.

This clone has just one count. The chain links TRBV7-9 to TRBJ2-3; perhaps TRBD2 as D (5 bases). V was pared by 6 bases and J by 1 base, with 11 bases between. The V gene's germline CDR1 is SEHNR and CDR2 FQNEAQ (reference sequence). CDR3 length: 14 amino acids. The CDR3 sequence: CASSRGPGTDTQYF. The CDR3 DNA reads TGTGCCAGCAGTCGCGGGCCCGGCACAGATACGCAGTATTTT.

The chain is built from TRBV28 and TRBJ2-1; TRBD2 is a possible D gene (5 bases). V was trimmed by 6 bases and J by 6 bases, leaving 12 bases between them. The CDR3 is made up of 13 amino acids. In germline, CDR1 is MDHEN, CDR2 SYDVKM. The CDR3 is CASSLEEVNEQFF. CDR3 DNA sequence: TGTGCCAGCAGCCTCGAGGAGGTCAATGAGCAGTTCTTC.

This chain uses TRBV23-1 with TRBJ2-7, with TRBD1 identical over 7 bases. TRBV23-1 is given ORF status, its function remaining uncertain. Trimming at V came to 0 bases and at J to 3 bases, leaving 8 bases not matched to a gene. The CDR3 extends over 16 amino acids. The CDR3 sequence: CASSQSPRQGVYEQYF. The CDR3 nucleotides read TGCGCCAGCAGTCAATCCCCGAGACAGGGTGTCTACGAGCAGTACTTC.

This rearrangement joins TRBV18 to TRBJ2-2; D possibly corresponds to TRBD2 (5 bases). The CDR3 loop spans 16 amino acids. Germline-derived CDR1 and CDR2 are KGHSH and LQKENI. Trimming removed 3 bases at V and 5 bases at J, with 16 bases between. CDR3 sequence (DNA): TGTGCCAGCTCACCTTCAGGCTGGGAGCAGACCGGGGAGCTGTTTTTT. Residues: CASSPSGWEQTGELFF.

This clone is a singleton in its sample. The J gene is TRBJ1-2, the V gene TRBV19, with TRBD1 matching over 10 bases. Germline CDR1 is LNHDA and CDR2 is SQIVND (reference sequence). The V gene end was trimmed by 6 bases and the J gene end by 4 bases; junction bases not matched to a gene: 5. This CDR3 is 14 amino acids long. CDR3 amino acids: CASRMTGGRYGYTF. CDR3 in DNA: TGTGCCAGTAGGATGACAGGGGGCCGCTATGGCTACACCTTC.

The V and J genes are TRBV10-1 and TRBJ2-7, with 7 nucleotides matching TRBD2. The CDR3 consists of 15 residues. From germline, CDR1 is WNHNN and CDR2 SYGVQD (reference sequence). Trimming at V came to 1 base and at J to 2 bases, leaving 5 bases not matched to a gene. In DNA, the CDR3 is TGCGCCAGCAGTGAGTTACCGGGGGGAACCTACGAGCAGTACTTC. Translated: CASSELPGGTYEQYF.

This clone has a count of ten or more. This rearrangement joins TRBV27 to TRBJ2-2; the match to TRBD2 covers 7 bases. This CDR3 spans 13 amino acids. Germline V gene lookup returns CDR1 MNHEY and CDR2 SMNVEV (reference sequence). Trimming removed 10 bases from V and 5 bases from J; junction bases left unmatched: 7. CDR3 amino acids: CATGGIGTGELFF. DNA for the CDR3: TGTGCCACGGGGGGAATAGGGACCGGGGAGCTGTTTTTT.

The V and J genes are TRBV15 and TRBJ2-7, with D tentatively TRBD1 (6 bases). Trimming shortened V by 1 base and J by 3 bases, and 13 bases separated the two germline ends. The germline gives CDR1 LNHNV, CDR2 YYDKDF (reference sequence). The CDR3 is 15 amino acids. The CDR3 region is CATSRGGQGVYEQYF. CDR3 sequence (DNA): TGTGCCACCAGCAGAGGGGGACAAGGGGTCTACGAGCAGTACTTC. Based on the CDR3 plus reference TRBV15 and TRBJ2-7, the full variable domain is DAMVIQNPRYQVTQFGKPVTLSCSQTLNHNVMYWYQQKSSQAPKLLFHYYDKDFNNEADTPDNFQSRRPNTSFCFLDIRSPGLGDTAMYLCATSRGGQGVYEQYFGPGTRLTVT.

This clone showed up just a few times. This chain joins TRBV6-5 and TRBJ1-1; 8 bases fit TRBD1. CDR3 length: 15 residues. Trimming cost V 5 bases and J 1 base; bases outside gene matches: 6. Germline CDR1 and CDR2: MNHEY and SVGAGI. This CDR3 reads CASSQGGQGNTEAFF. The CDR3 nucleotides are TGTGCCAGCAGTCAAGGAGGACAGGGGAACACTGAAGCTTTCTTT.

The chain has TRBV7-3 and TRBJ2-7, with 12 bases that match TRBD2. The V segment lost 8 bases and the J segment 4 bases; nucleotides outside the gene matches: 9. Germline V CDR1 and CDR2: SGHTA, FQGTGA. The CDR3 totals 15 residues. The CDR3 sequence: CASAPLAGGPYEQYF. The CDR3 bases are TGTGCCAGCGCCCCCCTAGCGGGAGGGCCTTACGAGCAGTACTTC.

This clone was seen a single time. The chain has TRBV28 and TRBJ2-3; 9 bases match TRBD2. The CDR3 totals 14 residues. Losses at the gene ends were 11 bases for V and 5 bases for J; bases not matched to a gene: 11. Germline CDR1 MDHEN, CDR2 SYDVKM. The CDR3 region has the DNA TGTGCCTTAAGCGGGGGGCCGGGGGAAGATACGCAGTATTTT. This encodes CALSGGPGEDTQYF.

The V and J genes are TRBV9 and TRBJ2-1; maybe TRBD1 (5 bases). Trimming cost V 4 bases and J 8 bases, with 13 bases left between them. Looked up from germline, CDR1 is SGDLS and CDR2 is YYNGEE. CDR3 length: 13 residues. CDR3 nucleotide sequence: TGTGCCAGCAGCCCACAAAGGGGTCATGAGCAGTTCTTC. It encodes CASSPQRGHEQFF.

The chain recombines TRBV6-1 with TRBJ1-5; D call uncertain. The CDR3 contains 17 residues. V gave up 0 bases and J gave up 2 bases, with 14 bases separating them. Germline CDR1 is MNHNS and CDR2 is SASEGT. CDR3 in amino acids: CASSEALGRARNQPQHF. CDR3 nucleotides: TGTGCCAGCAGTGAAGCTCTCGGGAGGGCTCGCAATCAGCCCCAGCATTTT.

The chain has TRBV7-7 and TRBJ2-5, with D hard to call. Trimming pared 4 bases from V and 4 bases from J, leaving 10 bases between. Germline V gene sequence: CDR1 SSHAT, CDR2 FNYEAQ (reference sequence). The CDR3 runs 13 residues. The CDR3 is CASSSLPRETQYF. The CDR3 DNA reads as TGTGCCAGCAGCTCCCTTCCTCGAGAGACCCAGTACTTC. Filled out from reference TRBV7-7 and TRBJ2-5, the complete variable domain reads GAGVSQSPRYKVTKRGQDVTLRCDPISSHATLYWYQQALGQGPEFLTYFNYEAQPDKSGLPSDRFSAERPEGSISTLTIQRTEQRDSAMYRCASSSLPRETQYFGPGTRLLVL.

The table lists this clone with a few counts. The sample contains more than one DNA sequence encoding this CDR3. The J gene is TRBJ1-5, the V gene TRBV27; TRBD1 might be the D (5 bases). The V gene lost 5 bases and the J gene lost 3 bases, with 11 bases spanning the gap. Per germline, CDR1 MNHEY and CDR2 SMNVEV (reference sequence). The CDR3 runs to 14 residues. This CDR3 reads CASSLRGFNQPQHF. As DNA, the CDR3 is TGTGCCAGCAGTCTCCGGGGGTTCAATCAGCCCCAGCATTTT.

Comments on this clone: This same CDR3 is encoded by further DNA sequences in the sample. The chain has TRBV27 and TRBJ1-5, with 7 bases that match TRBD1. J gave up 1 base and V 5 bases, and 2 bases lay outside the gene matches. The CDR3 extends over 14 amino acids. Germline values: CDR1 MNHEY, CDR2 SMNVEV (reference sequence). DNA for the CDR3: TGTGCCAGCAGTCCACAGGGGAGCAATCAGCCCCAGCATTTT. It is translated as CASSPQGSNQPQHF.

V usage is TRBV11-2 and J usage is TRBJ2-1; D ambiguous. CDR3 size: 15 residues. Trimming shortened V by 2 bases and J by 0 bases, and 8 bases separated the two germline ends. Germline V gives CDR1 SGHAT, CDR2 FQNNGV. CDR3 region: CASSLSGFSYNEQFF. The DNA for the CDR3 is TGTGCCAGCAGCTTATCGGGTTTCTCCTACAATGAGCAGTTCTTC.

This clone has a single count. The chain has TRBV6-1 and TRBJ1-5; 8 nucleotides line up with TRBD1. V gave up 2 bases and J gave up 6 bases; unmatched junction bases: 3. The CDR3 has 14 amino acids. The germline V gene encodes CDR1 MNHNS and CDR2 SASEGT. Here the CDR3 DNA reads TGTGCCAGCAGTGAACACAGGGGGGGTCAGCCCCAGCATTTT. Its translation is CASSEHRGGQPQHF.

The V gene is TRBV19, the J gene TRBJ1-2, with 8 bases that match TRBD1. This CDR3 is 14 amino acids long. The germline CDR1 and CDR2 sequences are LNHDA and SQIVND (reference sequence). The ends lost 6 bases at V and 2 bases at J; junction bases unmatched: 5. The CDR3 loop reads CASRTDRVNYGYTF. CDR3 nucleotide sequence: TGTGCCAGTAGAACGGACAGGGTGAACTATGGCTACACCTTC.

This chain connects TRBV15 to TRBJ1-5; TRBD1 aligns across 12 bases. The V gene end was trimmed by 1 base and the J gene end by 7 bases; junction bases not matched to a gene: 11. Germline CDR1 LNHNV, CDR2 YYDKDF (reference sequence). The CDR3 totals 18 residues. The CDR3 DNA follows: TGTGCCACCAGCAGAGGCCCCCTGGGACAGGGGGCCAGGCAGCCCCAGCATTTT. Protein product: CATSRGPLGQGARQPQHF.

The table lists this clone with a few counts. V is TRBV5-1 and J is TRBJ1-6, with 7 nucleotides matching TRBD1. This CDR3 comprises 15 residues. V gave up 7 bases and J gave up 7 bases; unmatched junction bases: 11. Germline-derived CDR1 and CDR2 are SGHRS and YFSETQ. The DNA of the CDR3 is TGCGCCAGCCGTTTAGGGGCAGGGGGAAATTCACCCCTCCACTTT. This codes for CASRLGAGGNSPLHF.